This T cell receptor beta chain derives from a study of blood T cell repertoires in COVID-19. The CDR3 runs to 16 residues. Germline V CDR1 and CDR2: MNHEY, SMNVEV (reference sequence). Sequencing was performed with immunoSEQ multiplex PCR; in TCRdb, only in-frame clones are kept and a portion is missing. The table has 300,000 to 350,000 clones, about 90% seen once. Participants were aged roughly 18 to 89 years, lived in 24 US areas, and enrolled virtually. Two consecutive negative NP/OP PCR tests, clearance, or resolved symptoms defined Cohort 3 recovery. On this clone: At one end, the junction sequence differs from germline, possibly due to a read error.

The TCR comes from a woman aged 25 to 45 who had recovered from COVID-19. Source material: PBMCs or T cells enriched from blood (not recorded which). The J gene is TRBJ2-3, the V gene TRBV27; TRBD2 matches 13 bases. The CDR3, as DNA: TGTGCCAGCAGTCCACTAGCGGGGGGGACCACAGGTACGCAGTATTTT. Its translation is CASSPLAGGTTGTQYF.